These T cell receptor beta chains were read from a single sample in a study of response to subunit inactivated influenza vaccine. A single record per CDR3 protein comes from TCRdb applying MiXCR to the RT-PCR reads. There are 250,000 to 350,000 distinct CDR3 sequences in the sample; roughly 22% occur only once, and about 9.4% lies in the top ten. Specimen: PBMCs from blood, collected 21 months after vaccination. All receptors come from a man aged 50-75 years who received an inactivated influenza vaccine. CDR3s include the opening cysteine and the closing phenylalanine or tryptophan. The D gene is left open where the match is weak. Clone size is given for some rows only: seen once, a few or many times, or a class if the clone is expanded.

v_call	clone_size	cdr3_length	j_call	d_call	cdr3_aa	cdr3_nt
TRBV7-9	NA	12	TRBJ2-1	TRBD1	CASSPRDRGLFF	TGTGCCAGCAGCCCCCGGGACAGGGGTTTATTCTTC
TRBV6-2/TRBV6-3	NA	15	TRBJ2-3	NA	CASSYGRPSTDTQYF	TGTGCCAGCAGCTATGGACGGCCTAGCACAGATACGCAGTATTTT
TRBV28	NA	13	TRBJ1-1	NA	CASRLPLNTEAFF	TGTGCCAGCAGGCTTCCTTTGAACACTGAAGCTTTCTTT
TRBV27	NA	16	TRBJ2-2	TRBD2	CASRPGTSGHTGELFF	TGTGCCAGCAGACCCGGGACTAGCGGTCACACCGGGGAGCTGTTTTTT
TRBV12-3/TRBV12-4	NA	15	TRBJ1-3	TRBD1	CASGYDRGSGNTIYF	TGTGCCAGCGGTTACGACAGGGGATCGGGAAACACCATATATTTT
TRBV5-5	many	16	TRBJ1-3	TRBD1	CASSWGQDRSGNTIYF	TGTGCCAGCAGCTGGGGACAGGACCGCTCTGGAAACACCATATATTTT
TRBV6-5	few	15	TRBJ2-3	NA	CASSYRGRSTDTQYF	TGTGCCAGCAGTTACCGTGGGCGGAGCACAGATACGCAGTATTTT
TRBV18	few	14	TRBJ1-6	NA	CASSPSSGHSPLHF	TGTGCCAGCTCACCGTCGTCGGGGCACTCACCCCTCCACTTT
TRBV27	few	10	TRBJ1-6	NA	CASSLSPLHF	TGTGCCAGCAGTTTATCACCCCTCCACTTT
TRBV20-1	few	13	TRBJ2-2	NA	CSASKDITGELFF	TGCAGTGCCAGCAAGGACATCACCGGGGAGCTGTTTTTT
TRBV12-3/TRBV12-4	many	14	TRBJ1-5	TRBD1	CASSFTGGNQPQHF	TGTGCCAGCAGTTTTACAGGGGGAAATCAGCCCCAGCATTTT
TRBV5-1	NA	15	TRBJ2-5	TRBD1	CASSLGQGVVETQYF	TGCGCCAGCAGCTTGGGACAGGGAGTCGTGGAGACCCAGTACTTC
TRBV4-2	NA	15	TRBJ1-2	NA	CASSQAGANNYGYTF	TGTGCCAGCAGCCAAGCAGGGGCTAATAACTATGGCTACACCTTC
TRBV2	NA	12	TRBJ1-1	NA	CASSESGFEAFF	TGTGCCAGCAGTGAATCGGGGTTTGAAGCTTTCTTT
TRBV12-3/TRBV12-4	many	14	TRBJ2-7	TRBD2	CASSLGGNSYEQYF	TGTGCCAGCAGTTTGGGGGGGAACAGCTACGAGCAGTACTTC
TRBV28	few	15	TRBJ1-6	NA	CASSLGGGLNSPLHF	TGTGCCAGCAGTTTAGGGGGGGGCCTTAATTCACCCCTCCACTTT
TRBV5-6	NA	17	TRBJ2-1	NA	CASSLDRSILSYNEQFF	TGTGCCAGCAGCTTGGATAGGTCAATTTTGTCCTACAATGAGCAGTTCTTC
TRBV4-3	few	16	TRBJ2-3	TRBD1	CASSQTDRVRSDTQYF	TGCGCCAGCAGCCAAACGGACAGGGTTCGGTCAGATACGCAGTATTTT
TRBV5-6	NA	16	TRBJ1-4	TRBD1	CASSRGQGGYNEKLFF	TGTGCCAGCAGCCGTGGACAGGGCGGATATAATGAAAAACTGTTTTTT
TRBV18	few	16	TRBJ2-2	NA	CASSPLEVLNTGELFF	TGTGCCAGCTCACCACTGGAGGTCCTGAACACCGGGGAGCTGTTTTTT
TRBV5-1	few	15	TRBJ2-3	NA	CASSFTGQPTDTQYF	TGCGCCAGCAGCTTCACAGGACAGCCGACAGATACGCAGTATTTT
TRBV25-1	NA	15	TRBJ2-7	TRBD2	CARLRIQAGATEQYF	TGTGCCAGACTCCGGATACAAGCGGGGGCTACCGAGCAGTACTTC
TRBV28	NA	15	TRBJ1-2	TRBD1	CASSSPAGGGYGYTF	TGTGCCAGCAGTTCCCCCGCAGGGGGCGGCTATGGCTACACCTTC
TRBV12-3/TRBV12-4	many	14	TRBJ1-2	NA	CASSRSGITYGYTF	TGTGCCAGCAGTAGGTCAGGGATTACCTATGGCTACACCTTC
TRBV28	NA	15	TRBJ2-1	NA	CASSPTGGRRNEQFF	TGTGCCAGCAGTCCGACAGGCGGGCGCCGGAATGAGCAGTTCTTC
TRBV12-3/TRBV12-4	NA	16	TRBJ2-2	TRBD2	CASRSGRTSWARELFF	TGTGCCAGCAGAAGCGGGAGGACTAGCTGGGCTCGGGAGCTGTTTTTT
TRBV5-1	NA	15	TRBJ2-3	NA	CASSLAVFQSDTQYF	TGCGCCAGCAGCTTGGCCGTTTTTCAATCAGATACGCAGTATTTT
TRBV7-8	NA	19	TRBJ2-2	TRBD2	CASSFLAGAQVLNTGELFF	TGTGCCAGCAGCTTTCTAGCGGGGGCCCAGGTTTTAAACACCGGGGAGCTGTTTTTT
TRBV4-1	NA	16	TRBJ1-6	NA	CASSQEGRVDNSPLHF	TGCGCCAGCAGCCAAGAGGGCAGGGTGGATAATTCACCCCTCCACTTT
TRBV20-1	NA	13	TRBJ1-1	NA	CSASGTHGRQAFF	TGCAGTGCTAGCGGGACTCACGGCAGGCAAGCTTTCTTT
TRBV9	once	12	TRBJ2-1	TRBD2	CASSGGSDEQFF	TGTGCCAGCAGCGGCGGGAGCGATGAGCAGTTCTTC
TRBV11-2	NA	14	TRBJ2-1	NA	CASSLAGHHNEQFF	TGTGCCAGCAGCTTAGCGGGACACCACAATGAGCAGTTCTTC
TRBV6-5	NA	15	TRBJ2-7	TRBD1	CASSYRGQGIHEQYF	TGTGCCAGCAGTTACCGGGGACAGGGGATCCACGAGCAGTACTTC
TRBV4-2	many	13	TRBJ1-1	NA	CASSQTRVTEAFF	TGTGCCAGCAGCCAAACCAGGGTGACTGAAGCTTTCTTT
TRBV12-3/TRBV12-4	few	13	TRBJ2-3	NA	CASKLQGTDTQYF	TGTGCCAGCAAGTTACAAGGCACAGATACGCAGTATTTT
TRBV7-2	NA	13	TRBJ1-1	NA	CASSSVPGVRAFF	TGTGCCAGCAGCTCAGTCCCGGGGGTGAGGGCTTTCTTT
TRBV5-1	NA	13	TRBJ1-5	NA	CASSKGVGQPQHF	TGCGCCAGCAGCAAGGGGGTCGGGCAGCCCCAGCATTTT
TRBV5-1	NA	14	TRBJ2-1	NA	CASSLTGRYNEQFF	TGCGCCAGCAGCTTGACAGGGCGGTACAATGAGCAGTTCTTC
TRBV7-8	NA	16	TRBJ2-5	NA	CASSLVMNSRGETQYF	TGTGCCAGCAGCTTAGTGATGAATTCACGGGGAGAGACCCAGTACTTC
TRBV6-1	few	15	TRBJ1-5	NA	CASSEGVGQNQPQHF	TGTGCCAGCAGTGAAGGGGTAGGGCAGAATCAGCCCCAGCATTTT
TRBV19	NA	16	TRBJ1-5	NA	CASSYFTVRGNQPQHF	TGTGCCAGTAGTTACTTTACCGTACGGGGCAATCAGCCCCAGCATTTT